The clone carrying this T cell receptor (beta chain) was recorded a few times. Its antigen is currently unknown. TCRdb keeps only in-frame clones here, not all; method: immunoSEQ multiplex PCR. Here the sample spans about 84,000 clones, about 85% being singletons. These data are taken from a study of OX40 agonist ivuxolimab in advanced cancers. Study details: Patients receiving dose escalation had hepatocellular carcinoma, melanoma, renal cell or head and neck cancer. The study, taken as a whole, reports: Mean expanded clone counts were higher in CD8+ than CD4+ T cells.

Germline V lookup: CDR1 SGHDN, CDR2 FVKESK. V lost 9 bases and J 10 bases, leaving 18 bases between the germline ends. The CDR3 is 12 residues long. This chain joins TRBV14 and TRBJ1-2, with D uncertain. The sequence was collected from an adult with an advanced solid tumor such as melanoma, head and neck, liver or kidney cancer. The specimen was CD4+ or CD8+ T cells sorted from blood, collected in a trial of the OX40 agonist ivuxolimab. As DNA, the CDR3 is TGTGCCAGGCTATTTAGTGTAATCCCCTACACCTTC. This gives the protein CARLFSVIPYTF.